A selection of T cell receptor beta chains follows, all from one sample in a study of T cell responses to AZD1222 COVID-19 vaccine. Method: immunoSEQ multiplex PCR; TCRdb's copy keeps in-frame clones and lacks some. The table includes about 150,000 clones, about 90% detected once. The material sequenced was peripheral blood, taken on day 0 of AZD1222 vaccination. The receptors were sampled from an adult in good health. The CDR3 runs from the conserved cysteine through the conserved F or W. The D gene is left open where the match is weak. A row's size may be missing; if present it is once, few, many or a size class.

D,V,J,size,DNA,CDR3
.,TRBV9,TRBJ2-7,.,TGTGCCAGCATCGACCTGGGGGAGGATCACGAGCAGTACTTC,CASIDLGEDHEQYF
.,TRBV7-9,TRBJ1-3,.,TGTGCCAGCAGCTTAGGAAGGACGGTTGGAAACACCATATATTTT,CASSLGRTVGNTIYF
.,TRBV23-1,TRBJ1-5,.,TGCGCCAGCAGTCGCGTACTCTTCATGGGGGGCAATCAGCCCCAGCATTTT,CASSRVLFMGGNQPQHF
.,TRBV6-5,TRBJ1-1,.,TGTGCCAGCAGTTTGGTACCCCAGAACACTGAAGCTTTCTTT,CASSLVPQNTEAFF
TRBD1,TRBV19,TRBJ2-7,.,TGTGCCAGTGGACAGGGTCAAACCTACGAGCAGTACTTC,CASGQGQTYEQYF
.,TRBV7-2,TRBJ2-3,.,TGTGCCAGCAGCGAACAGGGTAGGACTAGCACAGATACGCAGTATTTT,CASSEQGRTSTDTQYF
.,TRBV5-1,TRBJ1-1,.,TGCGCCAGCAGAATAGAGCCGCGGGGGAACACTGAAGCTTTCTTT,CASRIEPRGNTEAFF
.,TRBV15,TRBJ1-4,.,TGTGCCACCAGCAGGGACCTTTATACCTCTTTAGCAACTAATGAAAAACTGTTTTTT,CATSRDLYTSLATNEKLFF
TRBD1,TRBV28,TRBJ2-2,.,TGTGCCAGCAAGGGACAGGAATTCTCCGGGGAGCTGTTTTTT,CASKGQEFSGELFF
TRBD1,TRBV12-3/TRBV12-4,TRBJ1-5,few,TGTGCCAGCAGTGGACAGGGGAGGCAGCCCCAGCATTTT,CASSGQGRQPQHF
TRBD1,TRBV18,TRBJ1-1,.,TGTGCCAGCTCAACGTCCGGGACAGGGCGGACTGAAGCTTTCTTT,CASSTSGTGRTEAFF
TRBD1,TRBV18,TRBJ1-2,.,TGTGCCAGCTCACCACAGGACAGGGCCTCCGATGGCTACACCTTC,CASSPQDRASDGYTF
.,TRBV5-1,TRBJ2-7,.,TGCGCCAGCAGCTTGGACCAGGGGGGTTACGAGCAGTACTTC,CASSLDQGGYEQYF
.,TRBV6-5,TRBJ1-1,.,TGTGCCAGCAGGAAAAAATCGCCGGGGAACACTGAAGCTTTCTTT,CASRKKSPGNTEAFF
.,TRBV5-5,TRBJ1-5,.,TGTGCCAGCAGCTGGGACACTGTTAGCAATCAGCCCCAGCATTTT,CASSWDTVSNQPQHF
.,TRBV11-3,TRBJ2-3,.,TGTGCCAGCAGCTCCCGGGGCACAGATACGCAGTATTTT,CASSSRGTDTQYF
.,TRBV5-4,TRBJ1-1,.,TGTGCCAGCAGCTTAGATTTCGGGTACACTGAAGCTTTCTTT,CASSLDFGYTEAFF
TRBD1,TRBV16,TRBJ1-4,few,TGTGCCAGCAGTAGACAGGGGGCGGCAACTAATGAAAAACTGTTTTTT,CASSRQGAATNEKLFF
.,TRBV7-7,TRBJ2-5,.,TGTGCCAGCAGCTTAGGGGCCCTTAGCGCGCAGACCCAGTACTTC,CASSLGALSAQTQYF
TRBD1,TRBV13,TRBJ1-2,few,TGTGCCAGCAGCTCCCGGGACAGGGAAAGGGTGTTCGGCTACACCTTC,CASSSRDRERVFGYTF
TRBD1,TRBV11-2,TRBJ1-2,once,TGTGCCAGCAGCCCAAGACAGGGGTTTCTCGAGTCTGGGGAGCTGCGGTACACCTTC,CASSPRQGFLESGELRYTF
.,TRBV6-5,TRBJ1-1,.,TGTGCCAGCAGTACCTTCGGGGCGAGTGCCACTGAAGCTTTCTTT,CASSTFGASATEAFF
TRBD1,TRBV6-5,TRBJ2-7,few,TGTGCCAGCAGTTCCGGACAGGGGAGGTCCTACGAGCAGTACTTC,CASSSGQGRSYEQYF
.,TRBV18,TRBJ1-2,once,TGTGCCAGCTCACCACCAAGGTTCCCACGTGGCTACACCTTC,CASSPPRFPRGYTF
TRBD1,TRBV18,TRBJ1-5,.,TGTGCCAGCTCACCCCAAGGACAGGGGAGGTGGAATCAGCCCCAGCATTTT,CASSPQGQGRWNQPQHF
TRBD1,TRBV10-3,TRBJ2-7,once,TGTGCCATCAGTGAATCCCGACAGGGAGCCTCCTACGAGCAGTACTTC,CAISESRQGASYEQYF
TRBD1,TRBV29-1,TRBJ2-7,.,TGCAGCGGGCGAGACAGGGACGAGCAGTACTTC,CSGRDRDEQYF
.,TRBV4-1,TRBJ1-2,.,TGCGCCAGCAGCCAAGGGGGGACGTACTATGGCTACACCTTC,CASSQGGTYYGYTF
.,TRBV19,TRBJ1-4,.,TGTGCCAGTAGTTGGGCAGGGTCGGGGAATGAAAAACTGTTTTTT,CASSWAGSGNEKLFF
.,TRBV4-2,TRBJ2-7,.,TGTGCCAGCAGCCAAGATTATGGGACCCTTCGGACCGGGGAGCAGTACTTC,CASSQDYGTLRTGEQYF
.,TRBV18,TRBJ1-1,.,TGTGCCAGCTCACCCCCTAAGGGACAAGCGAACACTGAAGCTTTCTTT,CASSPPKGQANTEAFF
TRBD1,TRBV5-1,TRBJ1-4,once,TGCGCCAGCAGCGACCGACAGGGGGCTAATGAAAAACTGTTTTTT,CASSDRQGANEKLFF
.,TRBV6-5,TRBJ1-3,.,TGTGCCAGCAGTTACTCTGGTCCCTCTGGAAACACCATATATTTT,CASSYSGPSGNTIYF
TRBD2,TRBV7-9,TRBJ2-3,.,TGTGCCGGCCAAAGGACTAGCGTGAGGACAGATACGCAGTATTTT,CAGQRTSVRTDTQYF
TRBD2,TRBV18,TRBJ2-1,few,TGTGCCAGCTCACGGCCCCCAGCGGGGGCTTACAATGAGCAGTTCTTC,CASSRPPAGAYNEQFF
.,TRBV21-1,TRBJ2-2,once,TGTGCCAGCAGCAAAGTTACTTCCCTCACCGGGGAGCTGTTTTTT,CASSKVTSLTGELFF
TRBD1,TRBV19,TRBJ1-1,.,TGTGCCAGTAGTAAAGACAGGGGGGTCTCTGAAGCTTTCTTT,CASSKDRGVSEAFF
TRBD2,TRBV5-1,TRBJ2-7,.,TGCGCCAGCAGCATTGGGGCTACTAGCGACTCCTACGAGCAGTACTTC,CASSIGATSDSYEQYF
.,TRBV5-5,TRBJ2-7,.,TGTGCCAGCAGCTTGAAACAGCTGTACGAGCAGTACTTC,CASSLKQLYEQYF
TRBD1,TRBV29-1,TRBJ2-7,once,TGCAGCGTTGATCGGACGTGCAGGGGGAAAGTGGGAGAGCAGTACTTC,CSVDRTCRGKVGEQYF
TRBD2,TRBV5-1,TRBJ2-7,.,TGCGCCAGCAGCCAAACTAGCGGAAGCTCCTACGAGCAGTACTTC,CASSQTSGSSYEQYF
.,TRBV6-6,TRBJ1-1,.,TGTGCCAGCAGGGAGGGCAGGATGAACACTGAAGCTTTCTTT,CASREGRMNTEAFF
.,TRBV2,TRBJ2-3,.,TGTGCCAGCAGTGAGGGGGTGTTGATTACAGATACGCAGTATTTT,CASSEGVLITDTQYF
.,TRBV20-1,TRBJ2-7,.,TGCAGTGCTGTGGACAAATACGAGCAGTACTTC,CSAVDKYEQYF
TRBD1,TRBV29-1,TRBJ1-2,.,TGCAGCGTTCCAGCTATGCGGTCCTCCGGGACAGGGAACTATGGCTACACCTTC,CSVPAMRSSGTGNYGYTF
TRBD1,TRBV18,TRBJ2-7,.,TGTGCCAGCTCACCGGGGGACAGGGCCGAGCAGTACTTC,CASSPGDRAEQYF
.,TRBV10-3,TRBJ1-2,.,TGTGCCATCTGCTCCGGGACACCGATATATGGCTACACCTTC,CAICSGTPIYGYTF
.,TRBV30,TRBJ1-1,.,TGTGCCTGGAGTGTACAAGGGAACACTGAAGCTTTCTTT,CAWSVQGNTEAFF
.,TRBV15,TRBJ1-4,.,TGTGCCACCAGCAGAGGAGAGGGAACTAATGAAAAACTGTTTTTT,CATSRGEGTNEKLFF
TRBD2,TRBV3-1/TRBV3-2,TRBJ2-1,.,TGTGCCAGCAGCCCAACTAGCGGCGAGCAGTTCTTC,CASSPTSGEQFF
.,TRBV19,TRBJ2-7,.,TGTGCCAGTAGTATAGGACAACGTTCCTACGAGCAGTACTTC,CASSIGQRSYEQYF
TRBD1,TRBV30,TRBJ2-7,.,TGTGCCTGGCACGAGGGACAGGGATATCACGAGCAGTACTTC,CAWHEGQGYHEQYF
TRBD1,TRBV7-9,TRBJ1-2,.,TGTGCCAGCAGCGTGGACAGGAGGGCGGGCTACACCTTC,CASSVDRRAGYTF
.,TRBV7-8,TRBJ2-7,.,TGTGCCAGCAGCCCTGGGGGACAAGTCTACGAGCAGTACTTC,CASSPGGQVYEQYF
.,TRBV6-1,TRBJ1-2,.,TGTGCCAGCAGTGAGGCAGGGGCATGGGCTAACTATGGCTACACCTTC,CASSEAGAWANYGYTF
.,TRBV5-1,TRBJ1-6,.,TGCGCCAGCAGCTTACGGGTCCTAAGCTATAATTCACCCCTCCACTTT,CASSLRVLSYNSPLHF
.,TRBV30,TRBJ2-5,.,TGTGCCTGCGTACCCGGGACCATCGAAGAGACCCAGTACTTC,CACVPGTIEETQYF
.,TRBV5-4,TRBJ1-3,.,TGTGCCAGCAGCCCCTGGACAAACTCTGGAAACACCATATATTTT,CASSPWTNSGNTIYF
.,TRBV27,TRBJ1-6,.,TGTGCCAGCAGTCGACGGGGTCTTAGCTATAATTCACCCCTCCACTTT,CASSRRGLSYNSPLHF